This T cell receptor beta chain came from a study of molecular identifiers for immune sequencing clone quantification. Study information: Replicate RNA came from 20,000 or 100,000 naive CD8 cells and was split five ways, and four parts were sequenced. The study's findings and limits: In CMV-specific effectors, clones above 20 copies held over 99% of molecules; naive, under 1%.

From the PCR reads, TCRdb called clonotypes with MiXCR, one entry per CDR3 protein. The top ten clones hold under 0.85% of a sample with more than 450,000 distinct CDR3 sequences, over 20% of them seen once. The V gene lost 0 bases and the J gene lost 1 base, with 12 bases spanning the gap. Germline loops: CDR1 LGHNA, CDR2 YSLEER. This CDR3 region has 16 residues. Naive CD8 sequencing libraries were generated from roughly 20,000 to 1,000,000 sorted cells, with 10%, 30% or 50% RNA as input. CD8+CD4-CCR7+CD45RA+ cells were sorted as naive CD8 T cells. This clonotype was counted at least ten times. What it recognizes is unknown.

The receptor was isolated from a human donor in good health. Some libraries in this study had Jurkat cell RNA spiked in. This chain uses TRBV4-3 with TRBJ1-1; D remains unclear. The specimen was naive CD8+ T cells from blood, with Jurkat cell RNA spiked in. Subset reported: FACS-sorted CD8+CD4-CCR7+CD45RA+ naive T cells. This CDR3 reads CASSQELYQENTEAFF. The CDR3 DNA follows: TGCGCCAGCAGCCAAGAGTTATACCAGGAGAACACTGAAGCTTTCTTT.